This T cell receptor beta chain came from a study of CD8+CD57+ T cells in acquired aplastic anemia. Study conclusions and caveats: Any difference that existed in CD8+ Simpson's diversity between patients and controls was not significant. Patients and controls were found to share over 25 CD8+ CDR3 sequences.

The patients chosen for sequencing had shown expansion of CD8+CD57+ cells (detected by flow cytometry). Diagnosis of severe acquired aplastic anemia applied to all patients. Trimming took off 6 bases at V and 10 bases at J, with 16 bases between the two ends. The CDR3 is made up of 13 amino acids. Germline V gene data show CDR1 as SGHDN and CDR2 as FVKESK. This clonotype has at least ten counts. Its antigen remains unidentified. Genomic DNA, the template, was used for profiling of the TCR beta VDJ and CDR3. In TCRdb, the reads were re-called with MiXCR into one record per CDR3 protein. The sample has some 170,000 distinct CDR3 sequences, 47% seen once.

The source of this sequence is a human donor with aplastic anemia. This chain links TRBV14 with TRBJ2-1; D is tentatively TRBD1 or TRBD2 (5 bases each). The sample was sorted CD4+, CD8+, or CD8+CD57+ T cells (not recorded which) from PBMCs. This CDR3 reads CASRLTGTLEQFF. Here the CDR3 DNA reads TGTGCCAGCAGGCTGACCGGGACCCTCGAGCAGTTCTTC.